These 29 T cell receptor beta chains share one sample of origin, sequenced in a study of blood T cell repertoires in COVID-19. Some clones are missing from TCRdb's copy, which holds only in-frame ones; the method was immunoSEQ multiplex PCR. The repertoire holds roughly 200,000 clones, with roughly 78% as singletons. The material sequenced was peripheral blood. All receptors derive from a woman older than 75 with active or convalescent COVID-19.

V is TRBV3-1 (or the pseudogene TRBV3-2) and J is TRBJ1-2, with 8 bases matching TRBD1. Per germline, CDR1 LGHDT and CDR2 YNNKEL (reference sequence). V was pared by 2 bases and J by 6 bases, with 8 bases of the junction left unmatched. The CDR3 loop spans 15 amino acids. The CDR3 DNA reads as TGTGCCAGCAGCCAAAGGTACAGGGGGAGAGATGGCTACACCTTC. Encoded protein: CASSQRYRGRDGYTF.

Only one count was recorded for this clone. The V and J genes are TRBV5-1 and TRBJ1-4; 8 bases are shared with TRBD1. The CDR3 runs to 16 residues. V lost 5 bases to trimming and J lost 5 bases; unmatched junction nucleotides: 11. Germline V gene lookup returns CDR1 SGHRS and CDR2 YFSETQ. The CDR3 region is CASSPNLQGGNEKLFF. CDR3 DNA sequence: TGCGCCAGCAGTCCTAACCTACAGGGGGGGAATGAAAAACTGTTTTTT.

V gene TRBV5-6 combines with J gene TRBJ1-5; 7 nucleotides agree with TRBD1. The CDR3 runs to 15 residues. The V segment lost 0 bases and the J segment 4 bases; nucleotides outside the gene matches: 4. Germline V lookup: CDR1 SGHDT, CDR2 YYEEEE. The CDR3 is CASSLGTGSNQPQHF. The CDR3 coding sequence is TGTGCCAGCAGCTTGGGGACAGGCTCGAATCAGCCCCAGCATTTT.

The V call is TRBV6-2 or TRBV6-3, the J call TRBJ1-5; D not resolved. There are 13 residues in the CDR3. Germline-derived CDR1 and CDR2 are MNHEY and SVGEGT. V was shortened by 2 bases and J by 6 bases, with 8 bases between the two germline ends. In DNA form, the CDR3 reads TGTGCCAGCAGTTACCCCACGGGTCAGCCCCAGCATTTT. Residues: CASSYPTGQPQHF.

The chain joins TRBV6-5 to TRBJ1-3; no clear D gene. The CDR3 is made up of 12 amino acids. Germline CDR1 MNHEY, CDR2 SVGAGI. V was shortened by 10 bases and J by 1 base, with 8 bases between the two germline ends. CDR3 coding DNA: TGTGCCACCCAGGTGTCTGGAAACACCATATATTTT. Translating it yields CATQVSGNTIYF.

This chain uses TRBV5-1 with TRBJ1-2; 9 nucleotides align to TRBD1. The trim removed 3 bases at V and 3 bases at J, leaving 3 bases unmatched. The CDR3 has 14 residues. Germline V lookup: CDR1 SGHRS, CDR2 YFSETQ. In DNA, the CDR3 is TGCGCCAGCAGCTCGGGGGACAGGGACTATGGCTACACCTTC. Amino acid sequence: CASSSGDRDYGYTF.

CDR3 region: CASSLGGWGLGETQYF. The CDR3, as DNA: TGTGCCAGCAGCTTGGGGGGCTGGGGGCTGGGAGAGACCCAGTACTTC. The J gene is TRBJ2-5, the V gene TRBV5-6, with D possibly matching TRBD1 (6 bases). The germline gives CDR1 SGHDT, CDR2 YYEEEE. The length of the CDR3 is 16 residues. The V end was cut by 0 bases, the J end by 4 bases, with 16 bases between.

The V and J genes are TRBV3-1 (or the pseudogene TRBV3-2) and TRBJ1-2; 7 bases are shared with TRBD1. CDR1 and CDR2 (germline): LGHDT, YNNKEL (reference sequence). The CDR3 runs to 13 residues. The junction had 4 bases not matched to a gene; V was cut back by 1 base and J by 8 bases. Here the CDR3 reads CASSQGQGVGYTF. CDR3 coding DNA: TGTGCCAGCAGCCAAGGCCAGGGGGTCGGCTACACCTTC.

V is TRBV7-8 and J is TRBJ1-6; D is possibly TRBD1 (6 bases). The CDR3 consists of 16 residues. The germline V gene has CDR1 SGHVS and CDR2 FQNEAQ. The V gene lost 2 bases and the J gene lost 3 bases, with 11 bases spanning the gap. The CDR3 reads CASSLRQDLYNSPLHF. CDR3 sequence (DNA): TGTGCCAGCAGCTTAAGACAGGATCTCTATAATTCACCCCTCCACTTT.

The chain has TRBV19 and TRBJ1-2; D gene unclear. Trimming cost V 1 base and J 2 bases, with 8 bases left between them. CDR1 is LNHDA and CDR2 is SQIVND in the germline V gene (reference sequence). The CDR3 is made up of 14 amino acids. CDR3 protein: CASSIGSGNYGYTF. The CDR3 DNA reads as TGTGCCAGTAGTATAGGATCGGGGAACTATGGCTACACCTTC.

CDR3 sequence: CASSRSPGTYEQYF. DNA for the CDR3: TGTGCCAGCAGCCGGTCCCCCGGGACCTACGAGCAGTACTTC. The chain carries TRBV6-2 or TRBV6-3 and TRBJ2-7; TRBD2 might be the D (5 bases). The germline V and J ends were trimmed by 6 bases and 2 bases, with 14 bases remaining between them. The CDR3 has 14 residues. Germline CDR1 reads MNHEY; CDR2 reads SVGEGT.

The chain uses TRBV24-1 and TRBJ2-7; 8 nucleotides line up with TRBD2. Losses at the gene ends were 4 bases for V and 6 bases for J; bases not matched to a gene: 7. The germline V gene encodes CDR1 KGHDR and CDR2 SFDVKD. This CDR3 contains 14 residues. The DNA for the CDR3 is TGTGCCACCAGTGACCCCGGGGGGGGGAGCGAGCAGTACTTC. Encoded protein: CATSDPGGGSEQYF.

The CDR3 DNA reads as TGTGCCAGCCGGGACAGGGGTAATTCACCCCTCCACTTT. Amino acids: CASRDRGNSPLHF. The V call is TRBV25-1, the J call TRBJ1-6; TRBD1 matches at 10 bases. The V gene end was trimmed by 8 bases and the J gene end by 6 bases; junction bases not matched to a gene: 1. This CDR3 is 13 amino acids long. Germline V lookup: CDR1 MGHDK, CDR2 SYGVNS.

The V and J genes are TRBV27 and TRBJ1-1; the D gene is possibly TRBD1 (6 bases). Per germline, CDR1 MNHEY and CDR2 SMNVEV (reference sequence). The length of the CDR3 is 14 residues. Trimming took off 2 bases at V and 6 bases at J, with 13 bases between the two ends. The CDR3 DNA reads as TGTGCCAGCAGTTTACGGGGGGCGGGTCCTGAAGCTTTCTTT. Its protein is CASSLRGAGPEAFF.

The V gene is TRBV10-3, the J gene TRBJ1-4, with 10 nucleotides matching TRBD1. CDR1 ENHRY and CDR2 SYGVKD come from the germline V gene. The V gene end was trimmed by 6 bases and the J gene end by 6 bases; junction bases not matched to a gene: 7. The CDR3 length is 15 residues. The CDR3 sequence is CAISETGGVDEKLFF. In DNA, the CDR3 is TGTGCCATCAGCGAGACAGGGGGCGTAGATGAAAAACTGTTTTTT.

CDR3 nucleotide sequence: TGTGCCAGCAGCTCACGGAGCGAGGTAGATACGCAGTATTTT. It codes for CASSSRSEVDTQYF. This chain joins TRBV7-2 and TRBJ2-3; D remains unclear. CDR3 length: 14 residues. Germline CDR1 reads SGHTA; CDR2 reads FQGNSA. V was trimmed by 4 bases and J by 5 bases, leaving 13 bases between them. Full variable domain (outside the CDR3, taken from reference TRBV7-2 and TRBJ2-3): GAGVSQSPSNKVTEKGKDVELRCDPISGHTALYWYRQSLGQGLEFLIYFQGNSAPDKSGLPSDRFSAERTGGSVSTLTIQRTQQEDSAVYLCASSSRSEVDTQYFGPGTRLTVL.

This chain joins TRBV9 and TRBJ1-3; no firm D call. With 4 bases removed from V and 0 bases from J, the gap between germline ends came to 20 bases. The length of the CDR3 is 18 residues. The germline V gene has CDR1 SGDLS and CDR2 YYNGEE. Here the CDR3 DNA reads TGTGCCAGCAGCCGGGGTGCCGCCGGGCGCAACTCTGGAAACACCATATATTTT. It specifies CASSRGAAGRNSGNTIYF.

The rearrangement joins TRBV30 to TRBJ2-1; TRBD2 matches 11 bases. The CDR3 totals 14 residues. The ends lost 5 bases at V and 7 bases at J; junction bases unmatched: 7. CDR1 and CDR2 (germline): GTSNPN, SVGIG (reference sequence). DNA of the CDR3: TGTGCCTGGCTACCTAGCGGGGGGACGAATGAGCAGTTCTTC. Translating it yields CAWLPSGGTNEQFF.

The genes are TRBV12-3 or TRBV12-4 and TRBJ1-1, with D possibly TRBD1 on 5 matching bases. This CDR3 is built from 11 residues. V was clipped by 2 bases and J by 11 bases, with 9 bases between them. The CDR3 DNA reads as TGTGCCAGCAGTTTAAGGGGTGAGGCTTTCTTT. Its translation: CASSLRGEAFF.

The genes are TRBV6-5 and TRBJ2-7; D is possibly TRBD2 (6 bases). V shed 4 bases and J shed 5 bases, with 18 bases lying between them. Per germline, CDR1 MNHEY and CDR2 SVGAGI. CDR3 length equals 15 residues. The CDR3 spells CASSSLLRGGDEQYF. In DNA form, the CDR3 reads TGTGCCAGCAGTTCCCTACTCCGGGGAGGTGACGAGCAGTACTTC.

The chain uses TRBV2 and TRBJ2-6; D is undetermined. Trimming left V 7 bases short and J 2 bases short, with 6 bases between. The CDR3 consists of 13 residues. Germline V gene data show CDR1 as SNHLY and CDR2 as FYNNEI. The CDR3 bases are TGTGCCAGCATGAGAACTGGGGCCAACGTCCTGACTTTC. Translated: CASMRTGANVLTF. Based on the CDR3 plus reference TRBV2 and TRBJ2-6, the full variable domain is EPEVTQTPSHQVTQMGQEVILRCVPISNHLYFYWYRQILGQKVEFLVSFYNNEISEKSEIFDDQFSVERPDGSNFTLKIRSTKLEDSAMYFCASMRTGANVLTFGAGSRLTVL.

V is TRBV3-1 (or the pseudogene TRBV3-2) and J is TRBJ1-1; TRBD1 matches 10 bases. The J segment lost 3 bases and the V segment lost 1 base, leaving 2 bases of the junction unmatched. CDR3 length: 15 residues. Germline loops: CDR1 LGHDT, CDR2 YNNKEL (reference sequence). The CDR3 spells CASSQGTGGYTEAFF. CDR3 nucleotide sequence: TGTGCCAGCAGCCAAGGGACAGGGGGATACACTGAAGCTTTCTTT.

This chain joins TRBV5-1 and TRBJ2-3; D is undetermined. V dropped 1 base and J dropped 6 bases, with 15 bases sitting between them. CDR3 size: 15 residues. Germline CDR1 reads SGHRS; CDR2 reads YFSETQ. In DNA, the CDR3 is TGCGCCAGCAGCTTGACCGACAACCGCCGGGATACGCAGTATTTT. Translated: CASSLTDNRRDTQYF.

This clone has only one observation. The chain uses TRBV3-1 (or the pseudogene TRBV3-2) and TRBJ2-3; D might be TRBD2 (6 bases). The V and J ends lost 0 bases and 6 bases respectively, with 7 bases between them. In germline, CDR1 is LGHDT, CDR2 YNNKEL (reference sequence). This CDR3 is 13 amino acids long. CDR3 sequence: CASSQDGGDTQYF. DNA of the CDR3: TGTGCCAGCAGCCAAGATGGAGGGGATACGCAGTATTTT.

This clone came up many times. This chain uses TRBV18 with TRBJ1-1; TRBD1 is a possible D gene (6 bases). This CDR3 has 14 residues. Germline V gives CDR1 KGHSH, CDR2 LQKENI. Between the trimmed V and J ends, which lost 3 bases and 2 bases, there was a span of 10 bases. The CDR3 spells CASSPRGGNTEAFF. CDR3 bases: TGTGCCAGCTCACCGCGAGGGGGAAACACTGAAGCTTTCTTT.

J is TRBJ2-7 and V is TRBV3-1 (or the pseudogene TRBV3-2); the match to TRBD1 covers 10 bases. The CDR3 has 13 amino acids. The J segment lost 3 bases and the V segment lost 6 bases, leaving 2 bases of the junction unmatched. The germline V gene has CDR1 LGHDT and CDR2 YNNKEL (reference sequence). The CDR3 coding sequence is TGTGCCAGCAGGGGACAGGGGAGCTACGAGCAGTACTTC. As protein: CASRGQGSYEQYF.

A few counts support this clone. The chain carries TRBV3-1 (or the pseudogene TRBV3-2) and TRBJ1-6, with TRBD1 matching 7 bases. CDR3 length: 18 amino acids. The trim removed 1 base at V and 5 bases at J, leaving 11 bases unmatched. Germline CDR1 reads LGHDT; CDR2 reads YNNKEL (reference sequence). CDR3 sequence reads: CASSQGSTWGQNNSPLHF. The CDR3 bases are TGTGCCAGCAGCCAAGGGTCGACATGGGGACAGAATAATTCACCCCTCCACTTT.

The CDR3 nucleotides are TGTGCCAGCAGTTACAACAGTTACGAAAAACTGTTTTTT. It yields the protein CASSYNSYEKLFF. This chain uses TRBV27 with TRBJ1-4; D not resolved. The CDR3 is made up of 13 amino acids. The germline CDR1 and CDR2 sequences are MNHEY and SMNVEV (reference sequence). Trimming took off 4 bases at V and 8 bases at J, with 11 bases between the two ends.

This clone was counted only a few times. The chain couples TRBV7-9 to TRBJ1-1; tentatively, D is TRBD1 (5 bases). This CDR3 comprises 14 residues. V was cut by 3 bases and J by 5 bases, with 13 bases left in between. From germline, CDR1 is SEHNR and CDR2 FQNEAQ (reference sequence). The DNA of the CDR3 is TGTGCCAGCAGCTTTGGTGGGGCGAGGACTGAAGCTTTCTTT. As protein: CASSFGGARTEAFF.